The entry below gives a single T cell receptor beta chain sequence along with its context. Antigen specificity is unknown. The entry originates in a study of T cell responses to AZD1222 COVID-19 vaccine. Points from the study as a whole: Mapped onto spike, vaccine-associated CD4 TCRs spanned it and were dominant at 160-218 and 743-854. There were mostly white British donors and more females than males, and clonal diversity was possibly underestimated.

The assay was immunoSEQ multiplex PCR, and TCRdb's table has in-frame clones only and misses some. The sample has nearly 110,000 clones, 90% seen once. The CDR3 is 15 residues long. V lost 4 bases and J lost 3; bases outside the gene matches: 8. Germline-derived CDR1 and CDR2 are ENHRY and SYGVKD. The starting material was peripheral blood, obtained 28 days after the second AZD1222 dose. The sequence came from an adult who received the AZD1222 COVID-19 vaccine. The chain links TRBV10-3 to TRBJ2-7; TRBD1 matches 8 bases. The CDR3 loop reads CAISGTGQGVYEQYF. CDR3 DNA sequence: TGTGCCATCAGTGGCACCGGACAGGGTGTCTACGAGCAGTACTTC.